There are a few counts of the clone carrying this T cell receptor (beta chain). This CDR3 is 14 amino acids long. Germline loops: CDR1 SGHNT, CDR2 YENEEA. The ends were cut back, 10 bases at V and 2 bases at J, with 17 bases in the middle. These data originate in a study of metastatic and nonmetastatic thyroid tumors. TCRdb reprocessed the PCR reads via MiXCR. The sample lists roughly 17,000 clones; approximately 28% were seen once. All patients were treatment-naive before thyroid surgery. Sequenced sample: tumor tissue. The origin of this receptor is a male donor with papillary thyroid cancer or a benign thyroid nodule (not recorded which). Some clones in this sample may be carry-over from other donors' samples. This chain links TRBV11-3 with TRBJ2-5; possible D gene TRBD2, 6 bases. The CDR3 loop reads CATGRDWGQETQYF. The CDR3 DNA reads as TGTGCCACAGGCCGGGACTGGGGGCAAGAGACCCAGTACTTC. Full variable domain (missing parts from reference TRBV11-3 and TRBJ2-5): EAGVVQSPRYKIIEKKQPVAFWCNPISGHNTLYWYLQNLGQGPELLIRYENEEAVDDSQLPKDRFSAERLKGVDSTLKIQPAELGDSAVYLCATGRDWGQETQYFGPGTRLLVL.